Below, 24 T cell receptor beta chains from the same sample are listed, as sequenced in a study of technical replicates of blood from a few donors. Assay: immunoSEQ multiplex PCR; the TCRdb copy retains only in-frame clones and omits some. The table shows 45,000 to 65,000 clones, with roughly 96% occurring only once. The specimen sequenced was PBMCs. Receptors were obtained from a human donor in good health. Some clones in this sample may be carry-over from other donors' samples.

CDR3 loop: CATSRGGSDPGSYGYTF. The CDR3 DNA sequence: TGTGCCACCAGCCGAGGTGGGTCGGACCCTGGGAGCTATGGCTACACCTTC. The chain joins TRBV15 to TRBJ1-2; D is uncertain. The ends were cut back, 5 bases at V and 4 bases at J, with 23 bases in the middle. The CDR3 runs 17 residues. Germline V lookup: CDR1 LNHNV, CDR2 YYDKDF (reference sequence).

The genes are TRBV5-5 and TRBJ2-5, with a possible D match to TRBD2 (6 bases). CDR1 is SGHKS, CDR2 YYEKEE, per germline (reference sequence). Trimming pared 2 bases from V and 0 bases from J, leaving 14 bases between. This CDR3 is built from 16 residues. The CDR3 here is CASSFRGGAYQETQYF. CDR3 DNA: TGTGCCAGCAGCTTTCGAGGCGGGGCCTACCAAGAGACCCAGTACTTC.

The chain joins TRBV7-3 to TRBJ2-1, with 8 bases fitting TRBD2. Germline V gene sequence: CDR1 SGHTA, CDR2 FQGTGA. There are 14 residues in the CDR3. J was trimmed by 3 bases and V by 9 bases; bases with no gene match: 7. CDR3 amino acids: CASTFGGGYNEQFF. The CDR3 DNA follows: TGTGCCAGTACTTTCGGGGGGGGCTACAATGAGCAGTTCTTC.

V gene TRBV29-1 combines with J gene TRBJ2-4, with D possibly being TRBD1 (6 bases). The CDR3 loop spans 11 amino acids. Germline CDR1 reads SQVTM; CDR2 reads ANQGSEA. Trimming pared 6 bases from V and 8 bases from J, leaving 11 bases between. The CDR3 region is CSVTGMDIQYF. CDR3 in DNA: TGCAGCGTAACAGGGATGGACATTCAGTACTTC.

This clone was detected once. This chain uses TRBV7-6 with TRBJ2-2; 7 bases are a match to TRBD2. CDR3 length: 18 residues. The V segment lost 2 bases and the J segment 0 bases; nucleotides outside the gene matches: 9. Germline assignment: CDR1 SGHVS and CDR2 FNYEAQ. The CDR3 coding sequence is TGTGCCAGCAGCTTAATAGTGGGGCGGGGGTCGAACACCGGGGAGCTGTTTTTT. Residues: CASSLIVGRGSNTGELFF.

This clone was detected only once. The genes are TRBV6-4 and TRBJ1-1; the match to TRBD1 covers 9 bases. Looked up from germline, CDR1 is MRHNA and CDR2 is SNTAGT. Germline trimming cut 7 bases from V and 6 bases from J; bases unmatched to any gene: 9. This CDR3 is 14 amino acids long. The CDR3, as DNA: TGTGCCAGCAAGGAACAGGGGGCGACGGCTGAAGCTTTCTTT. Its protein product is CASKEQGATAEAFF.

The genes are TRBV4-3 and TRBJ2-5, with a weak D call TRBD2 (5 bases). Germline V gene lookup returns CDR1 LGHNA and CDR2 YSLEER. V was clipped by 1 base and J by 7 bases, with 16 bases between them. The CDR3 totals 15 residues. Written as DNA, the CDR3 is TGCGCCAGCAGCCAAGGTGGGAGTAGATTTGGGACCCAGTACTTC. Protein sequence: CASSQGGSRFGTQYF.

The rearrangement links TRBV2 to TRBJ2-1; D is uncertain. Looked up from germline, CDR1 is SNHLY and CDR2 is FYNNEI. Trimming cost V 6 bases and J 0 bases, with 9 bases left between them. The CDR3 is made up of 14 amino acids. CDR3 residues: CASRPASSYNEQFF. CDR3 nucleotides: TGTGCCAGCAGACCGGCTAGCTCCTACAATGAGCAGTTCTTC.

This chain links TRBV5-4 with TRBJ2-2; D may be TRBD2 (5 bases). V was shortened by 1 base and J by 8 bases, with 15 bases between the two germline ends. CDR1 and CDR2 from the germline V gene are SGHNT and YYREEE (reference sequence). The CDR3 contains 15 residues. The CDR3 is CASSLNERDGGELFF. The CDR3 region has the DNA TGTGCCAGCAGCTTGAATGAGAGGGATGGTGGGGAGCTGTTTTTT.

The CDR3 DNA sequence: TGTGCCAGCACCCGAGGTCCGAGTATTGAGCTAAACACCATATATTTT. Translated: CASTRGPSIELNTIYF. The gene calls are TRBV6-6 and TRBJ1-3; D is unclear. Germline lookup yields CDR1 MNHNY and CDR2 SVGAGI (reference sequence). This CDR3 is 16 amino acids long. Trimming removed 7 bases from V and 6 bases from J, with 22 bases in between.

V gene TRBV4-2 combines with J gene TRBJ1-4; no clear D gene. Germline V gives CDR1 LGHNA, CDR2 YNFKEQ. The CDR3 extends over 14 amino acids. The V and J ends lost 1 base and 4 bases respectively, with 7 bases between them. As DNA, the CDR3 is TGTGCCAGCAGCCAAGTGGGAGGTAATGAAAAACTGTTTTTT. It specifies CASSQVGGNEKLFF.

V and J are TRBV14 and TRBJ1-2; weak D call: TRBD1 (6 bases). Trimming pared 0 bases from V and 5 bases from J, leaving 13 bases between. Germline lookup yields CDR1 SGHDN and CDR2 FVKESK. There are 15 residues in the CDR3. CDR3 in amino acids: CASSQDRTAYYGYTF. The CDR3 region has the DNA TGTGCCAGCAGCCAAGATCGGACAGCTTATTATGGCTACACCTTC. Based on the CDR3 plus reference TRBV14 and TRBJ1-2, the full variable domain is EAGVTQFPSHSVIEKGQTVTLRCDPISGHDNLYWYRRVMGKEIKFLLHFVKESKQDESGMPNNRFLAERTGGTYSTLKVQPAELEDSGVYFCASSQDRTAYYGYTFGSGTRLTVV.

Here the CDR3 DNA reads TGTGCCAGCAGCTCCTATGGGACAGGAATGGGTGGCTACACCTTC. This encodes CASSSYGTGMGGYTF. The J gene is TRBJ1-2, the V gene TRBV7-2, with 8 bases identical to TRBD1. Germline assignment: CDR1 SGHTA and CDR2 FQGNSA. Trimming took 4 bases from V and 7 from J; bases not matched to a gene: 11. The CDR3 sequence is 15 residues long.

V and J are TRBV9 and TRBJ2-7; 9 nucleotides match TRBD1. CDR3 length: 15 residues. The junction had 2 bases not matched to a gene; V was cut back by 0 bases and J by 1 base. Germline V gene lookup returns CDR1 SGDLS and CDR2 YYNGEE. In DNA, the CDR3 is TGTGCCAGCAGCGTAGAAGGGACAGGGTCCTACGAGCAGTACTTC. Its protein product is CASSVEGTGSYEQYF. The full variable domain, rest sourced from reference TRBV9 and TRBJ2-7, is DSGVTQTPKHLITATGQRVTLRCSPRSGDLSVYWYQQSLDQGLQFLIQYYNGEERAKGNILERFSAQQFPDLHSELNLSSLELGDSALYFCASSVEGTGSYEQYFGPGTRLTVT.

This clone was picked up one time. CDR3 in DNA: TGTGCCAGCAGTTCCCTCCAGCGGGGGTTCACAGATACGCAGTATTTT. This gives the protein CASSSLQRGFTDTQYF. The chain carries TRBV27 and TRBJ2-3; 8 nucleotides align to TRBD2. The CDR3 has 16 amino acids. The trim removed 4 bases at V and 2 bases at J, leaving 8 bases unmatched. Germline loops: CDR1 MNHEY, CDR2 SMNVEV (reference sequence).

DNA of the CDR3: TGTGCCAGTAGGCTCACAGGGGGCCCCGGGGAGCTGTTTTTT. Amino acid sequence: CASRLTGGPGELFF. This chain links TRBV19 with TRBJ2-2; 9 bases align to TRBD1. The CDR3 has 14 residues. V shed 6 bases and J 6 bases; nucleotides not matched to a gene: 5. From germline, CDR1 is LNHDA and CDR2 SQIVND (reference sequence).

This CDR3 is CASSQSILRRQGSTEAFF. CDR3 bases: TGCGCCAGCAGCCAATCTATCTTAAGGAGACAGGGGAGCACTGAAGCTTTCTTT. The J gene is TRBJ1-1, the V gene TRBV4-1; 8 bases fit TRBD1. Per the germline V gene, CDR1 is MGHRA and CDR2 is YSYEKL. V trimming: 2 bases; J trimming: 4 bases; junction bases outside the gene matches: 15. The CDR3 is made up of 18 amino acids.

The gene calls are TRBV11-3 and TRBJ2-2; 11 bases agree with TRBD2. V shed 5 bases and J 6 bases; nucleotides not matched to a gene: 8. This CDR3 is built from 16 residues. Per germline, CDR1 SGHNT and CDR2 YENEEA. CDR3 bases: TGTGCCAGCAGCGCCCGACTAGCGGGACCCCCCGGGGAGCTGTTTTTT. Translating gives CASSARLAGPPGELFF.

V and J are TRBV21-1 and TRBJ2-1; the tabulated D call, TRBD1, remains unverified against the DNA. TRBV21-1 is flagged as a pseudogene. The length of the CDR3 is 14 residues. In DNA, the CDR3 is TGTGCCAGCACCAAAGACAGGGGCCCGGATGAGCAGTTCTTC. Protein: CASTKDRGPDEQFF.

There are a few counts of this clone. V is TRBV5-4 and J is TRBJ2-1, with TRBD2 matching 14 bases. V lost 4 bases and J lost 9; bases outside the gene matches: 12. Looked up from germline, CDR1 is SGHNT and CDR2 is YYREEE (reference sequence). The CDR3 contains 17 residues. This chain's CDR3 is CASSPLPGLAGVIEQFF. CDR3 bases: TGTGCCAGCAGCCCCCTACCGGGACTAGCGGGGGTTATTGAGCAGTTCTTC.

J is TRBJ2-7 and V is TRBV28, with unresolved D. This CDR3 has 14 amino acids. Germline CDR1 MDHEN, CDR2 SYDVKM. The V end lost 2 bases, the J end lost 0 bases, and 8 bases lay between the germline ends. The CDR3 spells CASSLDTFSYEQYF. In DNA, the CDR3 is TGTGCCAGCAGTTTAGATACATTCTCCTACGAGCAGTACTTC.

The chain carries TRBV11-1 and TRBJ1-1; D not certain. Germline assignment: CDR1 SGHAT and CDR2 FQDESV (reference sequence). The germline V and J ends were trimmed by 4 bases and 4 bases, with 19 bases remaining between them. This CDR3 region has 16 residues. The CDR3: CASSSPGVRFSTEAFF. The CDR3 DNA follows: TGTGCCAGCAGCTCCCCCGGAGTAAGGTTTAGCACTGAAGCTTTCTTT.

The J gene is TRBJ2-1, the V gene TRBV28; possibly TRBD2 for D (5 bases). Germline assignment: CDR1 MDHEN and CDR2 SYDVKM. Trimming shortened V by 9 bases and J by 7 bases, and 22 bases separated the two germline ends. CDR3 length: 15 amino acids. The CDR3 DNA sequence: TGTGCCAGTCCCCCAAGGGAGCAAGCTTGGAATGAGCAGTTCTTC. Encoded protein: CASPPREQAWNEQFF.

This chain connects TRBV5-8 to TRBJ2-5, with D hard to call. V lost 4 bases and J lost 1, with 14 bases in between. Germline V gene lookup returns CDR1 SGHTS and CDR2 YDEGEE. The CDR3 consists of 15 residues. The CDR3 loop reads CASSPRLRSQETQYF. Here the CDR3 DNA reads TGTGCCAGCAGCCCGCGGTTGCGCAGCCAAGAGACCCAGTACTTC.